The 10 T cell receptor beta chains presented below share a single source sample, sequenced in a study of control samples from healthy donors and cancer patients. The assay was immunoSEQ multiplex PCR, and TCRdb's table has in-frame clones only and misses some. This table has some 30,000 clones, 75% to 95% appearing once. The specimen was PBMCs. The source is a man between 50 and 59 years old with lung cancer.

In DNA, the CDR3 is TGTGCCAGCAGTGACACGGCCACCCACGAGCAGTACTTC. Amino acids: CASSDTATHEQYF. The chain carries TRBV12-3 or TRBV12-4 and TRBJ2-7; unclear D gene. The V end was cut by 5 bases, the J end by 5 bases, with 13 bases between. The CDR3 covers 13 residues.

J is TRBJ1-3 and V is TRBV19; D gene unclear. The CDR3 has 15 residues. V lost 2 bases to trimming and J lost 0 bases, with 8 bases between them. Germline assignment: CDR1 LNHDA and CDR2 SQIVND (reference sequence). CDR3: CASSITSFSGNTIYF. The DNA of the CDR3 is TGTGCCAGTAGTATAACCTCATTCTCTGGAAACACCATATATTTT.

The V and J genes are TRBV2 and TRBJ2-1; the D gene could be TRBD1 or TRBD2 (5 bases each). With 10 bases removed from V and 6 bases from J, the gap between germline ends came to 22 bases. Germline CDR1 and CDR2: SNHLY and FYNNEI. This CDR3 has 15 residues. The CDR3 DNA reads TGTGCCACCGAGCGGCAAAGCGCAGGGAGCAATGAGCAGTTCTTC. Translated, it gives CATERQSAGSNEQFF. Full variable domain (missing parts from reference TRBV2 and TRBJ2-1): EPEVTQTPSHQVTQMGQEVILRCVPISNHLYFYWYRQILGQKVEFLVSFYNNEISEKSEIFDDQFSVERPDGSNFTLKIRSTKLEDSAMYFCATERQSAGSNEQFFGPGTRLTVL.

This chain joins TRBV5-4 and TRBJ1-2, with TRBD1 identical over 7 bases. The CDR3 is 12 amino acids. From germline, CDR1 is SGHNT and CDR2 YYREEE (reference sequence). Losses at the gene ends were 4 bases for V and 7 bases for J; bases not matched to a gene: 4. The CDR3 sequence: CASSLTGVGYTF. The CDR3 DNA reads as TGTGCCAGCAGCCTTACAGGGGTTGGCTACACCTTC.

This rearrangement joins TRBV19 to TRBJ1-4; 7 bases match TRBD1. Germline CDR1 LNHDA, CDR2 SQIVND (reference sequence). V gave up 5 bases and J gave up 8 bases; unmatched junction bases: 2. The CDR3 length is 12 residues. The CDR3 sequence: CASSVDREKLFF. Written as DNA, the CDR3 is TGTGCCAGTAGTGTGGACAGGGAAAAACTGTTTTTT.

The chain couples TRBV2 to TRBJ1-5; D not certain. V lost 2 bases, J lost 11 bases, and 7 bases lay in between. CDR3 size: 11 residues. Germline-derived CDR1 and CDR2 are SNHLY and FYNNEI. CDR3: CASSEWETQHF. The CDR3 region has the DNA TGTGCCAGCAGTGAATGGGAGACCCAGCATTTT. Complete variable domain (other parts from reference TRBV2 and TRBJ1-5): EPEVTQTPSHQVTQMGQEVILRCVPISNHLYFYWYRQILGQKVEFLVSFYNNEISEKSEIFDDQFSVERPDGSNFTLKIRSTKLEDSAMYFCASSEWETQHFGDGTRLSIL.

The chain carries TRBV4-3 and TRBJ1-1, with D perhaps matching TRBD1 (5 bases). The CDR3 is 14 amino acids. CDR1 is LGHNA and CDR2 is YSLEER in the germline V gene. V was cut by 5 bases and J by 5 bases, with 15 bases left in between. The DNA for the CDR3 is TGCGCCAGCAGCTACAGGAATGTTCGAACTGAAGCTTTCTTT. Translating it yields CASSYRNVRTEAFF.

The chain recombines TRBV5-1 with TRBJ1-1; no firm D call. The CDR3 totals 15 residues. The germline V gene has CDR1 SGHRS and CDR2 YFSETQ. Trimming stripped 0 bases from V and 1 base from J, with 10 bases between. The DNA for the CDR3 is TGCGCCAGCAGCTTGGGAACGGGCGGGAACACTGAAGCTTTCTTT. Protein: CASSLGTGGNTEAFF.

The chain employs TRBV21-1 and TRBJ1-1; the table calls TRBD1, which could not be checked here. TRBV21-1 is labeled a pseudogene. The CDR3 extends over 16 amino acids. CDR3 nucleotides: TGTGCCAGCAGCAAAGAGGGGACAGAGTTGAACACTGAAGCTTTCTTT. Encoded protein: CASSKEGTELNTEAFF.

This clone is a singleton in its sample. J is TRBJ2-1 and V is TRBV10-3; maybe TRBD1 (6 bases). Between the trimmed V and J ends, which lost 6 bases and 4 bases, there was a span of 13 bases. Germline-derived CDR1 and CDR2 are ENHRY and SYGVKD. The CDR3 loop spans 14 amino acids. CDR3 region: CAISVRDTYNEQFF. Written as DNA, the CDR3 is TGTGCCATCAGCGTCCGGGACACTTACAATGAGCAGTTCTTC.